This TCR beta chain was documented in a study of early T cells in non-severe SARS-CoV-2 infection. For the study at large: Chains were unpaired, as sequencing was done on bulk RNA from unsorted whole blood. Whole-study findings and limits: VDJdb matching, biased toward anti-spike CD8 responses, missed private and CD4 specificities.

V shed 3 bases and J 4 bases; nucleotides not matched to a gene: 8. The V gene's germline CDR1 is DFQATT and CDR2 SNEGSKA (reference sequence). The CDR3 totals 15 residues. Unique molecular identifiers (one per individual cDNA molecule) were attached. TCRdb reprocessed the 5' RACE reads with MiXCR, giving one entry per CDR3 protein. The data show roughly 100,000 distinct CDR3 sequences, approximately 13% seen once. A word on this clonotype: What it recognizes is unknown.

The sample taken for sequencing was whole blood. The chain joins TRBV20-1 to TRBJ2-1, with TRBD1 matching 8 bases. This clonotype originated in an adult who was a healthcare worker with PCR-confirmed SARS-CoV-2 infection or an uninfected control (not recorded which). The CDR3 sequence: CSARDPGQDYNEQFF. CDR3 sequence (DNA): TGCAGTGCTAGGGACCCGGGACAGGATTACAATGAGCAGTTCTTC.